The entry below gives a single T cell receptor (beta chain) sequence along with its context. Its antigen remains unidentified. V shed 0 bases and J 2 bases; nucleotides not matched to a gene: 3. The CDR3 is made up of 16 amino acids. The V gene's germline CDR1 is MGHRA and CDR2 YSYEKL. The sample belongs to a study of cytomegalovirus exposure and HLA in healthy donors. PCR employed 60 Vbeta and 13 Jbeta primers. The data were produced by immunoSEQ multiplex PCR, yet TCRdb's version contains in-frame clones alone and is incomplete. This table holds some 190,000 clones, around three quarters found once. Broader study findings: Exclusion applied to some V segments, including TRBV6-2 and TRBV6-3, as they were indistinguishable. A later examination showed that TCR association rates differed by HLA locus, with DRB1 most and HLA-C fewest.

The TCR sequence derives from a woman younger than 45 in good health and CMV-seronegative. Sequenced sample: PBMCs. The chain is built from TRBV4-1 and TRBJ2-7, with 11 bases that match TRBD1. The DNA for the CDR3 is TGCGCCAGCAGCCAAGATTCGGGACAGGGGGCCTACGAGCAGTACTTC. Protein product: CASSQDSGQGAYEQYF.